These T cell receptor beta chains were read from a single sample in a study of cytomegalovirus exposure and HLA in healthy donors. Clones were read by immunoSEQ multiplex PCR, and TCRdb kept only the in-frame ones, dropping some. The data hold 100,000 to 140,000 clones, with roughly 82% observed a single time. The specimen sequenced was PBMCs. The receptors were gathered from a man aged 25 to 40 in good health and CMV-seropositive. Each CDR3 is given with its conserved first and last residue. D genes are given only for firm matches. Size values are once, few and many counts, or a class for expanded clones, and some rows have none.

CASSATGQLNEKLFF TGTGCCAGCAGTGCCACGGGACAGCTAAATGAAAAACTGTTTTTT TRBD1 once TRBJ1-4 TRBV25-1
CASSSGGTNTEAFF TGCGCCAGCAGCTCCGGGGGAACGAACACTGAAGCTTTCTTT . . TRBJ1-1 TRBV5-1
CASSPDSNSPLHF TGTGCCAGCAGCCCGGACAGCAATTCACCCCTCCACTTT . . TRBJ1-6 TRBV11-3
CATSRDPGNQPQHF TGTGCCACCAGCAGAGATCCCGGGAATCAGCCCCAGCATTTT . . TRBJ1-5 TRBV15
CASSQADRGIYEQYF TGCGCCAGCAGCCAAGCGGACAGGGGGATCTACGAGCAGTACTTC TRBD1 . TRBJ2-7 TRBV4-1
CASRRTGSGTGELFF TGTGCCAGCAGACGGACAGGATCTGGCACCGGGGAGCTGTTTTTT TRBD1 . TRBJ2-2 TRBV14
CASSSIQGAQHF TGTGCCAGCAGCTCTATTCAGGGGGCCCAGCATTTT TRBD1 . TRBJ1-5 TRBV6-5
CASSPSGRGNTGELFF TGTGCCAGCAGCCCCTCCGGGAGGGGGAACACCGGGGAGCTGTTTTTT TRBD2 . TRBJ2-2 TRBV11-2
CASSPRRPQQVKNSEAFF TGTGCCAGCTCACCCCGCAGGCCCCAACAGGTAAAAAACAGTGAAGCTTTCTTT . . TRBJ1-1 TRBV18
CASSLSRLAGNEQFF TGTGCCAGCAGCTTGTCTCGACTAGCGGGCAATGAGCAGTTCTTC TRBD2 few TRBJ2-1 TRBV5-6
CASSLSRDRAETQYF TGTGCCAGCAGCTTGTCCCGTGACAGGGCAGAGACCCAGTACTTC TRBD1 . TRBJ2-5 TRBV5-4
CASLGQAATNEKLFF TGTGCCAGCCTCGGACAGGCTGCAACTAATGAAAAACTGTTTTTT TRBD1 . TRBJ1-4 TRBV19
CSSSSTTNEKLFF TGTTCCAGCAGCTCAACAACTAATGAAAAACTGTTTTTT . once TRBJ1-4 TRBV7-9
CASSRLAGAADTQYF TGTGCCAGCAGCAGACTAGCGGGGGCCGCAGATACGCAGTATTTT TRBD2 . TRBJ2-3 TRBV2
CASSEEETHNTEAFF TGTGCCAGCAGTGAAGAGGAGACCCATAACACTGAAGCTTTCTTT . once TRBJ1-1 TRBV6-1
CASSLEGTGVGEQYF TGTGCCAGCAGCTTAGAAGGGACAGGGGTAGGCGAGCAGTACTTC TRBD1 few TRBJ2-7 TRBV7-6
CASSIWTGGGFGTEAFF TGCGCCAGCAGCATTTGGACAGGGGGGGGTTTTGGCACTGAAGCTTTCTTT TRBD1 . TRBJ1-1 TRBV5-1
CASSLSGVGDGYTF TGTGCCAGCAGCTTGTCAGGGGTTGGAGATGGCTACACCTTC . . TRBJ1-2 TRBV5-5
CASSAQGPLTGELFF TGTGCCAGCAGCGCACAGGGGCCGCTGACCGGGGAGCTGTTTTTT TRBD1 . TRBJ2-2 TRBV9
CASSLLRRGGYGYTF TGTGCCAGCAGTCTCTTACGGAGGGGGGGCTATGGCTACACCTTC . . TRBJ1-2 TRBV28
CATSRDSYSHHYGYTF TGTGCCACCAGCAGAGATTCTTACAGCCACCACTATGGCTACACCTTC . . TRBJ1-2 TRBV15
CAWRTQGSTHEQYF TGTGCCTGGAGAACGCAGGGGAGTACCCACGAGCAGTACTTC . . TRBJ2-7 TRBV30
CASSNTGELEPQHF TGTGCCAGCAGCAATACAGGGGAGCTAGAGCCCCAGCATTTT TRBD1 many TRBJ1-5 TRBV25-1
CASSLGPGGVQGVYTEAFF TGTGCCAGCAGCTTAGGACCCGGGGGAGTGCAGGGGGTATACACTGAAGCTTTCTTT TRBD1 . TRBJ1-1 TRBV7-9
CASNDNGETQYF TGTGCCAGCAACGACAATGGGGAGACCCAGTACTTC . . TRBJ2-5 TRBV5-6
CASSMQGQGYTF TGTGCCAGTAGTATGCAGGGGCAAGGCTACACCTTC . . TRBJ1-2 TRBV19
CASSQGFGGSPLHF TGCGCCAGCAGCCAAGGTTTCGGTGGTTCACCCCTCCACTTT . . TRBJ1-6 TRBV4-1
CASSVRGDGYTF TGTGCCAGCAGTGTCAGGGGGGACGGCTACACCTTC TRBD1 . TRBJ1-2 TRBV2
CASSRQTYEQYF TGTGCCAGCAGCCGACAGACCTACGAGCAGTACTTC . . TRBJ2-7 TRBV7-2
CSVDKGAWQFF TGCAGCGTTGATAAGGGGGCCTGGCAGTTCTTC TRBD1 . TRBJ2-1 TRBV29-1
CASSQGSSGNTIYF TGTGCCAGCAGCCAAGGGAGCTCTGGAAACACCATATATTTT . . TRBJ1-3 TRBV4-2
CASSLYQATYEQYF TGTGCCAGCAGCTTGTATCAGGCCACCTACGAGCAGTACTTC . . TRBJ2-7 TRBV5-6
CASSLEGQVVEKLFF TGTGCCAGCAGCTTGGAAGGACAGGTCGTAGAAAAACTGTTTTTT TRBD1 . TRBJ1-4 TRBV5-5
CASRDGQLHTEAFF TGTGCCAGCAGGGATGGACAGCTTCACACTGAAGCTTTCTTT . once TRBJ1-1 TRBV6-1
CASSRPQRGATDTQYF TGTGCCAGCAGTCGCCCCCAGCGGGGGGCCACAGATACGCAGTATTTT TRBD2 few TRBJ2-3 TRBV2
CATSRGDGTGGPYEQYF TGTGCCACCAGCAGAGGGGACGGAACAGGGGGCCCCTACGAGCAGTACTTC TRBD1 . TRBJ2-7 TRBV15
CASSAYRGEQYF TGTGCCAGCAGCGCATACAGGGGCGAGCAGTACTTC TRBD1 . TRBJ2-7 TRBV11-2
CASSLGTGDLYGYTF TGTGCCAGCAGCTTGGGGACAGGGGACCTCTATGGCTACACCTTC TRBD1 . TRBJ1-2 TRBV7-6
CSVERQGEVTGTQYF TGCAGCGTTGAACGGCAGGGGGAGGTAACAGGTACGCAGTATTTT . . TRBJ2-3 TRBV29-1
CASSYDGTGKAYEQYF TGTGCCAGCAGTTACGACGGGACAGGGAAAGCCTACGAGCAGTACTTC TRBD1 once TRBJ2-7 TRBV6-6
CASSELAGGPDTQYF TGTGCCAGCAGTGAATTAGCGGGGGGGCCAGATACGCAGTATTTT TRBD2 . TRBJ2-3 TRBV6-1
CASSEVRGRAGYTF TGTGCCAGCAGTGAAGTGAGAGGGCGAGCTGGCTACACCTTC . . TRBJ1-2 TRBV6-1
CASSLNGRGHSTDTQYF TGTGCCAGCAGCTTAAATGGGAGAGGCCATAGCACAGATACGCAGTATTTT . . TRBJ2-3 TRBV7-6
CASRDDRRDGYTF TGTGCCAGCAGGGACGACAGGAGAGATGGCTACACCTTC . . TRBJ1-2 TRBV2
CASSSRDSLNEKLFF TGTGCCAGCAGCAGCCGGGACAGCCTTAATGAAAAACTGTTTTTT TRBD1 few TRBJ1-4 TRBV7-8
CASSPEVETGRVWSNQPQHF TGTGCCAGCAGCCCAGAAGTTGAGACAGGTAGAGTTTGGAGCAATCAGCCCCAGCATTTT . . TRBJ1-5 TRBV4-2
CASSQKGQLNTEAFF TGTGCCAGCAGTCAAAAAGGACAGCTGAACACTGAAGCTTTCTTT . . TRBJ1-1 TRBV7-9
CASSQETQYF TGTGCCAGTTCACAGGAGACCCAGTACTTC . . TRBJ2-5 TRBV7-9
CASSPNDSGRSGNTIYF TGTGCCAGCTCACCCAACGACTCGGGAAGGTCCGGAAACACCATATATTTT . once TRBJ1-3 TRBV18
CASSVSQGYNSPLHF TGTGCCAGCAGCGTGTCGCAGGGATATAATTCACCCCTCCACTTT . few TRBJ1-6 TRBV9
CARSPGRGEKLFF TGTGCCAGATCCCCAGGGCGGGGAGAAAAACTGTTTTTT . . TRBJ1-4 TRBV6-1